What follows describes a single T cell receptor (beta chain). No antigen is known for it. The sample comes from a study of CD8+ T cells in alopecia areata. As for the study in general: Treated individuals took tofacitinib by mouth, 5 to 10 mg twice daily.

Treatment of the sample: oral pan-JAK inhibitor, 5-10 mg twice daily. Collected material from alopecia areata patients comprised lesional scalp punch biopsies and peripheral blood. Germline-derived CDR1 and CDR2 are SGHTA and FQGNSA. V dropped 1 base and J dropped 10; count of bases not matched to a gene: 7. The CDR3 is 17 residues long. Reverse transcription of extracted RNA yielded cDNA, which provided the sequencing template. Using immunoSEQ multiplex PCR, the repertoire was profiled, and TCRdb retains in-frame clones only, with some absent. This sample has about 94,000 clones, with around 70% found just once. Study-level results: Within the top 100, expanded CD8+ clones significantly decreased with tofacitinib, as did scalp clonality.

The source material was CD8+ T cells sorted from blood, sampled at roughly week 45, from a patient treated with tofacitinib. The rearrangement uses TRBV7-2 and TRBJ2-1; TRBD2 matches at 16 bases. The sequence was collected from a human donor with alopecia areata. CDR3 residues: CASSLGEPGLAGGEQFF. The CDR3 bases are TGTGCCAGCAGCTTAGGGGAGCCGGGACTAGCGGGGGGGGAGCAGTTCTTC.